This note documents a single T cell receptor beta chain sequence. Its specificity is not known. This record belongs to a study of shared clonotypes between healthy human individuals. General observations from the study: Some clonotypes were shared by all four sorted-subset donors, while others were not shared. The non-shared ones had lower generation probabilities than the shared ones.

The method was immunoSEQ multiplex PCR; TCRdb's version includes in-frame clones alone and lacks a portion of them. The data contain a few million clones, around 94% of them singletons. This TCR was sampled from a man younger than 35 in good health. Specimen: naive CD4+ T cells sorted from blood. The subset was: CD45RA+ positively selected.

In DNA, the CDR3 is TGTGCCAGCAGGCGACAGGGGGGGAACACCGGGGAGCTGTTTTTT. The encoded protein is CASRRQGGNTGELFF. This chain connects TRBV27 to TRBJ2-2, with 9 positions matching TRBD1. The trim removed 6 bases at V and 1 base at J, leaving 3 bases unmatched. The CDR3 is 15 amino acids. CDR1 is MNHEY, CDR2 SMNVEV, per germline (reference sequence).